This T cell receptor (beta chain) was observed in a study of cytomegalovirus exposure and HLA in healthy donors (dated by TCRdb to about 2017). In the study overall: According to a later analysis, the 100 to 150 validation repertoires were produced on the same platform as the 666 repertoires of the first cohort. The study aimed to test whether cataloging public T cell receptors could reveal signatures of past pathogen exposure. To predict cytomegalovirus infection status, the study brought together high-throughput TCR immunosequencing, statistical association of individual TCRs with disease status, and machine learning. Besides the first cohort of more than 650 subjects, a separate validation cohort made up of roughly 120 different subjects was used. Summary of the overall study and its limitations: A later analysis had no HLA typing for the validation cohort, so co-occurrence there was scored across all 130 or so repertoires. Most TCR sequences were seen in very few donors, while some public TCRs were found in many individuals. A few of the identified cytomegalovirus-associated TCR beta chains were confirmed in vitro to be specific for cytomegalovirus antigens. In the study, some 160 TCR beta chains were listed as associated with cytomegalovirus. The authors suggested that the approach could potentially be generalized to other disease states and immunological phenotypes. A later analysis found that TCRs clustered in the first cohort also tended to co-occur in the 95 to 150 validation repertoires, with approximately 95% of cluster scores above 0. In both the original and validation cohorts, the classifier was reported to diagnose cytomegalovirus status with high specificity and sensitivity.

Donors formed part of the validation cohort, which comprised 120 or so subjects and was distinct from the first cohort of several hundred subjects. The library relied on the immunoSEQ multiplex PCR assay. Turning to the authors' computational methods: To diagnose cytomegalovirus status from the catalog of TCR beta chain sequences, a statistical classification framework was built. In TCRdb, the immuneACCESS table is reduced to in-frame sequences with V and J assigned. These tables do not hold every clone; where another copy was compared, an unresolved V gene accounts for under half, and the others remain unexplained. That table is the source of V, J and clone size, and D and trimming were worked out from the DNA. A total of 200,000 to 250,000 clones appear in this sample, under 95% of them only once. Around 1.1% of the sample belongs to the ten largest clones. A remark on this clone: It lacks a known antigen. It has no much larger one-base neighbor in the sample; base qualities were not kept.

Including cysteine and phenylalanine, the CDR3 has 15 amino acids. Of the read, only the CDR3 DNA is kept; its 45 bases are in frame from base 1. The germline V gene (reference sequence) sets CDR1 to MNHNY and CDR2 to SVGAGI. V is reduced by 0 bases and J by 1 base, leaving a spacing of 9 bases between them. The receptor comes from a woman aged 18-29 years in good health and CMV-seronegative. The sequenced material came from PBMCs. The sequence links TRBV6-6 to TRBJ2-5, with a weak D call of TRBD1 (6 bases match). The bases read TGTGCCAGCAGTTACTCGAGACAGGTCCAAGAGACCCAGTACTTC. The translation is CASSYSRQVQETQYF.